These 26 T cell receptor beta chains came from one sample sequenced in a study of T cell repertoires in cytomegalovirus infection (dated by TCRdb to between 2019 and 2020). What these receptors recognize is not known. TCRdb lists the instrument as Illumina HiSeq 1500. TCRdb's own reprocessing of the public reads used fastp at Q25 and MiXCR and kept productive beta chains. Rows merge per CDR3 protein into single entries with the most common DNA and genes. The sample profile shows under 500,000 distinct CDR3 sequences; approximately 42% of them were found once. About 41% of the sample goes to the ten largest clones. What this sample's treatment or condition label stands for: in vitro stimulation with specific CMV peptide epitopes to enrich CMV-specific T cells. The starting material was cultured PBMCs, obtained from culture after CMV antigen stimulation. All receptors derive from a human donor in good health (CMV status not recorded). Some clones in this sample may be carry-over from other donors' samples.

The rearrangement uses TRBV5-6 and TRBJ2-1, with 9 bases that match TRBD2. Germline lookup yields CDR1 SGHDT and CDR2 YYEEEE. The CDR3 loop spans 16 amino acids. Trimming took 2 bases from V and 6 from J; bases not matched to a gene: 9. CDR3 sequence (DNA): TGTGCCAGCAGCTTCATGGGTAGCGGGGGAGTCAATGAGCAGTTCTTC. Residues: CASSFMGSGGVNEQFF.

This clonotype has a handful of counts. The V call is TRBV20-1, the J call TRBJ1-6, with D uncertain. The V and J ends lost 0 bases and 7 bases respectively, with 13 bases between them. CDR1 is DFQATT and CDR2 is SNEGSKA in the germline V gene (reference sequence). The CDR3 is 15 residues long. The CDR3 region has the DNA TGCAGTGCTAGAGAACCGGACGTAATAAATTCACCCCTCCACTTT. Encoded protein: CSAREPDVINSPLHF.

The table lists this clonotype with a few counts. The genes are TRBV12-3 or TRBV12-4 and TRBJ1-2; D is unclear. With 5 bases removed from V and 4 bases from J, the gap between germline ends came to 17 bases. CDR3 length equals 15 residues. The CDR3 here is CASSRGPGNGYGYTF. Written as DNA, the CDR3 is TGTGCCAGCAGTCGCGGGCCGGGGAATGGCTATGGCTACACCTTC.

The rearrangement links TRBV4-3 to TRBJ2-1; D unclear. Germline V gene data show CDR1 as LGHNA and CDR2 as YSLEER. With 1 base removed from V and 9 bases from J, the gap between germline ends came to 7 bases. The CDR3 runs 12 residues. CDR3 protein: CASSQVLVEQFF. DNA for the CDR3: TGCGCCAGCAGCCAAGTTTTGGTTGAGCAGTTCTTC.

The chain uses TRBV10-3 and TRBJ2-2, with 14 bases lining up with TRBD2. The CDR3 is made up of 17 amino acids. The germline V gene encodes CDR1 ENHRY and CDR2 SYGVKD. Trimming cost V 6 bases and J 2 bases; bases outside gene matches: 5. The DNA for the CDR3 is TGTGCCATCAGGCAGGGACTAGCGGGGGCTAACACCGGGGAGCTGTTTTTT. This sequence encodes CAIRQGLAGANTGELFF.

CDR3 sequence (DNA): TGTGCCAGCGGCGATCTAGCGGGAGAGACCCAGTACTTC. Its translation: CASGDLAGETQYF. The chain carries TRBV12-3 or TRBV12-4 and TRBJ2-5; the match to TRBD2 covers 8 bases. J lost 4 bases, V lost 8 bases, and 6 bases had no gene match. This CDR3 has 13 residues.

This clonotype was seen ten or more times. The rearrangement uses TRBV7-2 and TRBJ1-2; 7 nucleotides match TRBD1. This CDR3 region has 14 residues. Germline lookup yields CDR1 SGHTA and CDR2 FQGNSA. V dropped 0 bases and J dropped 6; count of bases not matched to a gene: 4. CDR3 sequence reads: CASSLAVQGDGYTF. In nucleotides, the CDR3 is TGTGCCAGCAGCTTAGCGGTCCAGGGGGATGGCTACACCTTC.

The V and J genes are TRBV10-3 and TRBJ2-5; 8 nucleotides align to TRBD2. The germline V gene has CDR1 ENHRY and CDR2 SYGVKD. The CDR3 extends over 16 amino acids. J was trimmed by 5 bases and V by 2 bases; bases with no gene match: 10. The CDR3 loop is CAISEVGRGGSETQYF. The CDR3 region has the DNA TGTGCCATCAGTGAGGTGGGCCGGGGGGGCTCGGAGACCCAGTACTTC.

V usage is TRBV7-2 and J usage is TRBJ1-5; maybe TRBD1 (5 bases). The V end was cut by 0 bases, the J end by 13 bases, with 16 bases between. This CDR3 contains 14 residues. Germline V lookup: CDR1 SGHTA, CDR2 FQGNSA. CDR3 bases: TGTGCCAGCAGCTTAGCGGGCCAGGGACGGCTGCAGCATTTT. Its translation is CASSLAGQGRLQHF.

The chain recombines TRBV27 with TRBJ2-1; weak D call: TRBD2 (5 bases). This CDR3 has 14 residues. Trimming stripped 2 bases from V and 11 bases from J, with 16 bases between. Per germline, CDR1 MNHEY and CDR2 SMNVEV (reference sequence). The CDR3 reads CASSLRGGPGQQFF. CDR3 coding DNA: TGTGCCAGCAGTTTACGAGGAGGCCCTGGTCAGCAGTTCTTC.

The rearrangement links TRBV6-1 to TRBJ2-7; tentative D call: TRBD2 (5 bases). The germline CDR1 and CDR2 sequences are MNHNS and SASEGT. Trimming left V 3 bases short and J 0 bases short, with 18 bases between. This CDR3 has 17 amino acids. CDR3 protein: CASSDVLRAASSYEQYF. CDR3 DNA sequence: TGTGCCAGCAGTGATGTGTTGAGGGCAGCGAGCTCCTACGAGCAGTACTTC.

The V call is TRBV19, the J call TRBJ2-3, with TRBD2 matching over 8 bases. This CDR3 is built from 19 residues. V trimming: 4 bases; J trimming: 1 base; junction bases outside the gene matches: 16. The germline V gene has CDR1 LNHDA and CDR2 SQIVND (reference sequence). Here the CDR3 DNA reads TGTGCCAGTAGTACCCCGCGGGAGGTAGCGGACATCCGCACAGATACGCAGTATTTT. This translates into CASSTPREVADIRTDTQYF.

V usage is TRBV12-3 or TRBV12-4 and J usage is TRBJ2-2; 8 nucleotides match TRBD1. Trimming removed 5 bases from V and 6 bases from J; junction bases left unmatched: 5. The length of the CDR3 is 14 residues. CDR3 bases: TGTGCCAGCAGTCTACAGGGGGGCGCCGGGGAGCTGTTTTTT. It translates to CASSLQGGAGELFF.

The rearrangement links TRBV6-5 to TRBJ2-1; D assignment may be TRBD1 or TRBD2 (6 bases each). Germline-derived CDR1 and CDR2 are MNHEY and SVGAGI. V lost 0 bases and J 5 bases, leaving 20 bases between the germline ends. The CDR3 spans 18 residues. CDR3 nucleotide sequence: TGTGCCAGCAGTTACTCTTTCCCTGGGGGGCCTCTTCACAATGAGCAGTTCTTC. Translation gives CASSYSFPGGPLHNEQFF.

This clonotype was observed a handful of times. The chain links TRBV7-2 to TRBJ2-5; D is unresolved. CDR1 SGHTA and CDR2 FQGNSA come from the germline V gene. This CDR3 contains 15 residues. The V end was cut by 2 bases, the J end by 2 bases, with 12 bases between. CDR3 sequence (DNA): TGTGCCAGCAGCTTATCTTACAGAACACAAGAGACCCAGTACTTC. It is translated as CASSLSYRTQETQYF. Looking up the rest from reference TRBV7-2 and TRBJ2-5 gives the full variable domain: GAGVSQSPSNKVTEKGKDVELRCDPISGHTALYWYRQSLGQGLEFLIYFQGNSAPDKSGLPSDRFSAERTGGSVSTLTIQRTQQEDSAVYLCASSLSYRTQETQYFGPGTRLLVL.

The chain recombines TRBV7-6 with TRBJ2-7; a possible D gene is TRBD1 (6 bases). The CDR3 runs to 13 residues. Germline CDR1 SGHVS, CDR2 FNYEAQ. The germline V and J ends were trimmed by 0 bases and 5 bases, with 8 bases remaining between them. In DNA form, the CDR3 reads TGTGCCAGCAGCTTAGCCACAGGGAACGAGCAGTACTTC. Residues: CASSLATGNEQYF.

V usage is TRBV4-1 and J usage is TRBJ2-5, with 11 nucleotides matching TRBD2. CDR1 and CDR2 (germline): MGHRA, YSYEKL. V lost 3 bases to trimming and J lost 4 bases; unmatched junction nucleotides: 13. The CDR3 covers 18 residues. CDR3 in DNA: TGCGCCAGCAGCCAGGATGGGACTAGCGGCCTCCAAGGAGAGACCCAGTACTTC. Protein: CASSQDGTSGLQGETQYF.

The chain has TRBV4-1 and TRBJ1-5, with 7 nucleotides matching TRBD1. Trimming at V came to 5 bases and at J to 3 bases, leaving 7 bases not matched to a gene. CDR3 length equals 15 residues. Germline V lookup: CDR1 MGHRA, CDR2 YSYEKL. CDR3 bases: TGCGCCAGCAGCGCCAACAGGGGCCCCAATCAGCCCCAGCATTTT. This codes for CASSANRGPNQPQHF.

V is TRBV12-3 or TRBV12-4 and J is TRBJ2-3; no firm D call. Deletions cut 3 bases from V and 3 bases from J, with 10 bases between. The CDR3 is 14 amino acids. The CDR3: CASSFGPFTDTQYF. CDR3 DNA sequence: TGTGCCAGCAGTTTTGGCCCCTTTACAGATACGCAGTATTTT.

This chain joins TRBV5-1 and TRBJ1-4; the D gene is possibly TRBD1 (6 bases). CDR1 is SGHRS, CDR2 YFSETQ, per germline. Trimming pared 4 bases from V and 4 bases from J, leaving 14 bases between. The CDR3 consists of 15 residues. CDR3 sequence (DNA): TGCGCCAGCAGCGACAGGAAGGGAAGTAATGAAAAACTGTTTTTT. It translates to CASSDRKGSNEKLFF.

This clonotype showed up just a few times. J is TRBJ2-2 and V is TRBV7-2; 7 nucleotides line up with TRBD1. The CDR3 has 14 amino acids. Germline CDR1 SGHTA, CDR2 FQGNSA. V lost 3 bases to trimming and J lost 4 bases; unmatched junction nucleotides: 2. CDR3 sequence reads: CASSLRGLTGELFF. The CDR3, as DNA: TGTGCCAGCAGCTTGAGGGGGCTCACCGGGGAGCTGTTTTTT.

The gene calls are TRBV11-2 and TRBJ2-7, with a weak D call TRBD2 (5 bases). CDR1 is SGHAT, CDR2 FQNNGV, per germline. This CDR3 contains 14 residues. V lost 4 bases and J lost 4, with 14 bases in between. As DNA, the CDR3 is TGTGCCAGCAGCTCCCGGGGTCTTTTTTACGAGCAGTACTTC. This translates into CASSSRGLFYEQYF.

V is TRBV20-1 and J is TRBJ1-5; the D is unclear. The CDR3 sequence is 15 residues long. The V and J ends lost 0 bases and 6 bases respectively, with 15 bases between them. Germline V gene lookup returns CDR1 DFQATT and CDR2 SNEGSKA (reference sequence). The CDR3 nucleotides are TGCAGTGCTAGAGAGCGTGGTGAGACGGGTCAGCCCCAGCATTTT. Protein sequence: CSARERGETGQPQHF.

This clonotype was detected a few times. This chain joins TRBV12-3 or TRBV12-4 and TRBJ1-2; perhaps TRBD1 as D (5 bases). V was pared by 5 bases and J by 8 bases, with 18 bases between. The CDR3 has 14 amino acids. The CDR3 protein is CASSLRGLSGGYTF. CDR3 sequence (DNA): TGTGCCAGCAGTCTCCGGGGACTTAGTGGGGGCTACACCTTC.

The chain joins TRBV7-9 to TRBJ1-2; D is unclear. Trimming shortened V by 2 bases and J by 4 bases, and 14 bases separated the two germline ends. The germline gives CDR1 SEHNR, CDR2 FQNEAQ (reference sequence). The CDR3 consists of 15 residues. CDR3 in DNA: TGTGCCAGCAGCTTAAATTCGGGTCGCAGCTATGGCTACACCTTC. It translates to CASSLNSGRSYGYTF.

This chain uses TRBV12-3 or TRBV12-4 with TRBJ2-1; 13 nucleotides align to TRBD2. The CDR3 totals 16 residues. The trim removed 3 bases at V and 14 bases at J, leaving 13 bases unmatched. The DNA for the CDR3 is TGTGCCAGCAGTTTCCTCCGACTAGCGGGGGGACCTAGCGAGTTCTTC. This translates into CASSFLRLAGGPSEFF.